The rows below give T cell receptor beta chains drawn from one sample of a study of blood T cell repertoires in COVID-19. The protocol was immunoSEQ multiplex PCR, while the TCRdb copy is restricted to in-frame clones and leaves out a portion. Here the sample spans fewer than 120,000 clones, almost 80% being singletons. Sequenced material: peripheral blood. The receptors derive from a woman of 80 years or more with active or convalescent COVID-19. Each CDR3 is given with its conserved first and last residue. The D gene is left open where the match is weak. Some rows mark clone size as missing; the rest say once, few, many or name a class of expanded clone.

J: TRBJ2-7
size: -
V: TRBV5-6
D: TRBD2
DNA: TGTGCCAGCAGCTTGTTGCTCGACTTGGCGGGAGATCGCTACGAGCAGTACTTC
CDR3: CASSLLLDLAGDRYEQYF

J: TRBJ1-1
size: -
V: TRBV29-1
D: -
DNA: TGCAGCGCCCGGACAGAGGTGGTGACTGAAGCTTTCTTT
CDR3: CSARTEVVTEAFF

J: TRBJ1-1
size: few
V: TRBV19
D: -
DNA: TGTGCCAGTAGTAGCCCCCGCAAAGAGGTAAACACTGAAGCTTTCTTT
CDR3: CASSSPRKEVNTEAFF

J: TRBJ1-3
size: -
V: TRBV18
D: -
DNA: TGTGCCAGCTCACTACTTGAGACGGGGAACACCATATATTTT
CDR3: CASSLLETGNTIYF

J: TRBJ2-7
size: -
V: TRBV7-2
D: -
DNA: TGTGCCAGCAGCCCCCAGATAAAAGGGCGGGGTTCCTACGAGCAGTACTTC
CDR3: CASSPQIKGRGSYEQYF

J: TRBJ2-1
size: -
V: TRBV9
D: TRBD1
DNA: TGTGCCAGCAGCGTTACAGGGGACGTCTACAATGAGCAGTTCTTC
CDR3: CASSVTGDVYNEQFF

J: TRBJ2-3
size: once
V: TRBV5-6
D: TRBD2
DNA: TGTGCCAGCAGCCCGAGGACTAGCGGGATGCGATGGCGCACAGATACGCAGTATTTT
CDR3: CASSPRTSGMRWRTDTQYF

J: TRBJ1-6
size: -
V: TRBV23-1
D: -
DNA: TGCGCCAGCAGTCGACGATCTCGCGGATATAATTCACCCCTCCACTTT
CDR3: CASSRRSRGYNSPLHF

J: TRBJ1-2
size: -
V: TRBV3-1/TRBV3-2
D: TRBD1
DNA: TGTGCCAGCAGCCATTGGGACAGGTTCGTTGAAGGCTACACCTTC
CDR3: CASSHWDRFVEGYTF

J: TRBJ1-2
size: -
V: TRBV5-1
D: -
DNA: TGCGCCAGCAGCCGGGATCAAACCGGGGATGGCTACACCTTC
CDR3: CASSRDQTGDGYTF

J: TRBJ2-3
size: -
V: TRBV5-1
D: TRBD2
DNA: TGCGCCAGCAGCACGGGACTAGCGGGATTAACAGATACGCAGTATTTT
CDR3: CASSTGLAGLTDTQYF

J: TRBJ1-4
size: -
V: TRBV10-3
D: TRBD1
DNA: TGTGCCAGCTTGGAACCGGGACAGGGTAATGAAAAACTGTTTTTT
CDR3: CASLEPGQGNEKLFF

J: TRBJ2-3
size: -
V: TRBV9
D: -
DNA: TGTGCCAGCAGCGTACGAACAGGGCCAGATACGCAGTATTTT
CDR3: CASSVRTGPDTQYF

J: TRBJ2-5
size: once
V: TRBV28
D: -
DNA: TGTGCCAGCAGTTTATTGGGCAGCCAAGAGACCCAGTACTTC
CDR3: CASSLLGSQETQYF

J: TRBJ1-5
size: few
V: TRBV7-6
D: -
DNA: TGTGCCAGCAGCTCCCCCTTCGTCCTGGGGGGTAATTTGTATCAGCCCCAGCATTTT
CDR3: CASSSPFVLGGNLYQPQHF

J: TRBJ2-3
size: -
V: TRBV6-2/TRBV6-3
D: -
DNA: TGTGCCAGCCGCCGCGCAGGGCTCACAGATACGCAGTATTTT
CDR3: CASRRAGLTDTQYF

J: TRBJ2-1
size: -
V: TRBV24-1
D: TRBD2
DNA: TGTGCCACCAGTGATGCGACTAGCGGGAGGGCCCTTTACAATGAGCAGTTCTTC
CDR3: CATSDATSGRALYNEQFF

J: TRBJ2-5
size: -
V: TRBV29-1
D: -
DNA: TGCAGCGTTTTCCGTTCGGCGGGAAGCGCGGAGACCCAGTACTTC
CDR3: CSVFRSAGSAETQYF

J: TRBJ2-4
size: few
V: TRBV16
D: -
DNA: TGTGCCAGCAGCCAATTTGGGGCAGTGGGCATTCAGTACTTC
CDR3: CASSQFGAVGIQYF

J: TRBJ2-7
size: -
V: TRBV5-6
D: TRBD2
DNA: TGTGCCAGCGGACTAACTAGCGGGGTCTCCTACGAGCAGTACTTC
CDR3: CASGLTSGVSYEQYF

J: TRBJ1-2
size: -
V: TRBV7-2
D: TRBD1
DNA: TGTGCCAGCAGCCTCCGGACAGGGGGCATCTATGGCTACACCTTC
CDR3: CASSLRTGGIYGYTF

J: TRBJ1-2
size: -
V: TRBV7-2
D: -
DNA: TGTGCCAGCAGCTTAGGTCCGGGGGTTGTTGGCTACACCTTC
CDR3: CASSLGPGVVGYTF

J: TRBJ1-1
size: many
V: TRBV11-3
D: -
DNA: TGTGCCAGCAGCTTGGGGGGGCCGAACACTGAAGCTTTCTTT
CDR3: CASSLGGPNTEAFF

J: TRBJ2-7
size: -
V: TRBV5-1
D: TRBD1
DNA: TGCGCCAGCAGCCTCGGACAGGGCTCGTCCTCCTACGAGCAGTACTTC
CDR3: CASSLGQGSSSYEQYF

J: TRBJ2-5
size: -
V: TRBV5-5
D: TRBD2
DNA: TGTGCCAGCAGTTACTATGCGGGAGGGTTCACGGAGACCCAGTACTTC
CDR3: CASSYYAGGFTETQYF

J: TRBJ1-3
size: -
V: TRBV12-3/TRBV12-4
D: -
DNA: TGTGCCAGCAGTTTAATAGGGGGAGACACCATATATTTT
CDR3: CASSLIGGDTIYF

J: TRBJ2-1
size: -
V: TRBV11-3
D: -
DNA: TGTGCCAGCAGCCCAGGATCCTACAATGAGCAGTTCTTC
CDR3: CASSPGSYNEQFF

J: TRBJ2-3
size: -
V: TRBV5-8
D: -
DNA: TGTGCCAGCAGCCAGTGGACTAGCACAGATACGCAGTATTTT
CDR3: CASSQWTSTDTQYF

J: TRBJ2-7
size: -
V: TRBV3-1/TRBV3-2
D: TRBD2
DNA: TGTGCCAGCAGCCAAGATCTTAACAGCGGGATTACTTACGAGCAGTACTTC
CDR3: CASSQDLNSGITYEQYF

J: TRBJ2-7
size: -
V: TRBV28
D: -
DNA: TGTGCCAGCAGTTCGAACAGCCCCTCTGAGCAGTACTTC
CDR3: CASSSNSPSEQYF

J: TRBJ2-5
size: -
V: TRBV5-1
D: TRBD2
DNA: TGCGCCAGCAGCTTGGCGACTAGCCGGCAAGAGACCCAGTACTTC
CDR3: CASSLATSRQETQYF